A selection of T cell receptor beta chains follows, all from one sample in a study of blood T cell repertoires in COVID-19. Sequenced by immunoSEQ multiplex PCR; TCRdb stores in-frame clones only, minus some. The table shows a few hundred thousand clones, with about 88% occurring only once. What was sequenced was PBMCs or T cells enriched from blood (not recorded which). These receptors all stem from a woman in her 30s who had recovered from COVID-19. Both conserved end residues are part of each CDR3. Fields, in order: V gene, D gene, J gene, clone size, CDR3 protein, CDR3 DNA. D genes are given only for firm matches. Where a row states a size, it is once, few, many or the class of an expanded clone; other rows omit it.

>TRBV15|NA|TRBJ1-4|once
CATSSWDNKPHEKLFF
TGTGCCACCAGCAGCTGGGACAATAAGCCCCATGAAAAACTGTTTTTT
>TRBV28|NA|TRBJ1-4|NA
CASRPRGLPPEKLFF
TGTGCCAGCAGACCCCGAGGCCTTCCGCCTGAAAAACTGTTTTTT
>TRBV28|NA|TRBJ1-5|NA
CASSLWWGGRYSNQPQHF
TGTGCCAGCAGTTTATGGTGGGGGGGCAGATATAGCAATCAGCCCCAGCATTTT
>TRBV18|TRBD1|TRBJ1-1|NA
CASSGTGVMNTEAFF
TGTGCCAGCTCTGGGACAGGGGTGATGAACACTGAAGCTTTCTTT
>TRBV9|NA|TRBJ1-2|NA
CASSDPGANYGYTF
TGTGCCAGCAGCGACCCAGGGGCCAACTATGGCTACACCTTC
>TRBV5-4|NA|TRBJ2-6|NA
CASSRGAISGANVLTF
TGTGCCAGCAGCCGTGGGGCCATCTCTGGGGCCAACGTCCTGACTTTC
>TRBV6-5|NA|TRBJ1-6|NA
CASSKQASNSPLHF
TGTGCCAGCAGTAAACAGGCTTCCAATTCACCCCTCCACTTT
>TRBV5-4|TRBD2|TRBJ2-3|NA
CASSLGGLAGPRDTQYF
TGTGCCAGCAGCTTGGGGGGACTAGCGGGGCCGCGGGATACGCAGTATTTT
>TRBV28|NA|TRBJ1-6|NA
CASSAPGGKGSPLHF
TGTGCCAGCAGTGCCCCCGGGGGGAAAGGGTCACCCCTCCACTTT
>TRBV5-4|TRBD1|TRBJ2-5|NA
CASSLASGQGAHGTQYF
TGTGCCAGCAGCTTGGCCTCGGGACAGGGGGCCCACGGGACCCAGTACTTC
>TRBV28|NA|TRBJ1-5|few
CASNPPSTGTMYSNQPQHF
TGTGCCAGCAACCCCCCTTCCACCGGGACAATGTATAGCAATCAGCCCCAGCATTTT
>TRBV5-1|NA|TRBJ2-2|NA
CASSGDWVYTGELFF
TGCGCCAGCAGTGGGGACTGGGTATATACCGGGGAGCTGTTTTTT
>TRBV15|NA|TRBJ2-7|NA
CATSRDKDSFYEQYF
TGTGCCACCAGCAGAGATAAGGACAGTTTCTACGAGCAGTACTTC
>TRBV6-1|NA|TRBJ2-7|NA
CASSESAGGYEQYF
TGTGCCAGCAGTGAGTCGGCAGGGGGGTACGAGCAGTACTTC
>TRBV28|NA|TRBJ2-7|few
CASSFKNDRRSYEQYF
TGTGCCAGCAGTTTTAAGAACGACAGGCGATCCTACGAGCAGTACTTC
>TRBV10-2|TRBD2|TRBJ2-3|NA
CASRGTSGTDTQYF
TGCGCCAGCAGGGGGACTAGCGGCACAGATACGCAGTATTTT
>TRBV5-1|TRBD1|TRBJ1-2|NA
CASSFGTDTSNYGYTF
TGCGCCAGCAGCTTTGGGACAGACACATCTAACTATGGCTACACCTTC
>TRBV19|NA|TRBJ2-6|NA
CASSWGVSGANVLTF
TGTGCCAGTAGTTGGGGGGTCTCTGGGGCCAACGTCCTGACTTTC
>TRBV19|TRBD1|TRBJ1-2|NA
CASPTPGQGSRGYTF
TGTGCCAGCCCGACCCCCGGACAGGGATCAAGAGGCTACACCTTC
>TRBV12-3/TRBV12-4|NA|TRBJ1-2|few
CASSPRQTWGYTF
TGTGCCAGCAGTCCACGACAGACGTGGGGCTACACCTTC
>TRBV19|TRBD1|TRBJ1-5|once
CASSIGTGDSNQPQHF
TGTGCCAGTAGTATCGGGACAGGAGATAGCAATCAGCCCCAGCATTTT
>TRBV19|NA|TRBJ2-1|once
CASSSPSDSYYNEQFF
TGTGCCAGTAGTTCCCCCTCAGACAGTTACTACAATGAGCAGTTCTTC
>TRBV2|TRBD1|TRBJ2-6|NA
CASNWDRGRDGANVLTF
TGTGCCAGCAATTGGGACAGGGGGCGGGATGGGGCCAACGTCCTGACTTTC
>TRBV29-1|NA|TRBJ1-4|NA
CSVESRREEKLFF
TGCAGCGTTGAGAGTCGGAGGGAGGAAAAACTGTTTTTT
>TRBV6-1|TRBD1|TRBJ2-7|NA
CASSEPGTGANEQYF
TGTGCCAGCAGTGAACCTGGGACAGGGGCGAACGAGCAGTACTTC
>TRBV7-2|NA|TRBJ1-1|NA
CASSPRVGGATEAFF
TGTGCCAGCAGCCCCCGCGTGGGGGGGGCGACTGAAGCTTTCTTT
>TRBV6-2/TRBV6-3|NA|TRBJ1-2|NA
CASSSDREPYGYTF
TGTGCCAGCAGTTCCGACAGAGAACCCTATGGCTACACCTTC
>TRBV5-1|TRBD1|TRBJ2-7|few
CASSHQPGQGAWEQYF
TGCGCCAGCAGCCACCAACCGGGACAGGGGGCGTGGGAGCAGTACTTC
>TRBV27|NA|TRBJ2-5|NA
CASSFFGRGLETQYF
TGTGCCAGCAGTTTCTTCGGCAGAGGGCTAGAGACCCAGTACTTC
>TRBV15|NA|TRBJ1-2|NA
CATSTLGVNYGYTF
TGTGCCACCAGCACCCTAGGAGTTAACTATGGCTACACCTTC
>TRBV28|NA|TRBJ1-4|NA
CASSSDSRNEKLFF
TGTGCCAGCAGTTCCGACAGCCGTAATGAAAAACTGTTTTTT
>TRBV14|TRBD1|TRBJ1-1|once
CASSQKTGVNTEAFF
TGTGCCAGCAGCCAGAAGACAGGGGTAAACACTGAAGCTTTCTTT
>TRBV12-3/TRBV12-4|NA|TRBJ1-2|NA
CASGGREPYGYTF
TGTGCCAGCGGGGGCAGGGAACCTTATGGCTACACCTTC
>TRBV9|NA|TRBJ1-3|NA
CASADSMGGNTIYF
TGTGCCAGCGCGGACTCGATGGGGGGAAACACCATATATTTT
>TRBV7-9|TRBD1|TRBJ1-2|NA
CASSHDRGYGYTF
TGTGCCAGCAGCCACGACAGGGGATATGGCTACACCTTC
>TRBV4-3|TRBD1|TRBJ1-4|NA
CASSPHMGTGTGSEKLFF
TGCGCCAGCAGCCCACATATGGGGACCGGGACAGGGAGCGAAAAACTGTTTTTT
>TRBV11-2|TRBD1|TRBJ1-2|NA
CASSLGQGVGGYTF
TGTGCCAGCAGCTTAGGACAGGGTGTTGGTGGCTACACCTTC
>TRBV30|NA|TRBJ2-7|NA
CAWSGGGPYEQYF
TGTGCCTGGAGTGGCGGGGGCCCCTACGAGCAGTACTTC
>TRBV4-1|NA|TRBJ1-5|NA
CASSQGGTVNQPQHF
TGCGCCAGCAGCCAAGGCGGGACCGTGAATCAGCCCCAGCATTTT
>TRBV9|NA|TRBJ2-7|NA
CASSPQGGSYEQYF
TGTGCCAGCAGCCCCCAGGGCGGCTCCTACGAGCAGTACTTC
>TRBV3-1/TRBV3-2|NA|TRBJ1-1|NA
CASSQAGSEAFF
TGTGCCAGCAGCCAAGCGGGGTCTGAAGCTTTCTTT
>TRBV5-1|TRBD1|TRBJ1-2|NA
CASSFGSPRTGIDYGYTF
TGCGCCAGCAGCTTTGGGTCCCCTAGGACAGGGATTGACTATGGCTACACCTTC
>TRBV27|NA|TRBJ2-1|NA
CASRRGGNEQFF
TGTGCCAGCAGAAGAGGTGGCAATGAGCAGTTCTTC
>TRBV7-9|TRBD1|TRBJ2-5|NA
CASSETGEETQYF
TGTGCCAGCAGCGAGACAGGGGAAGAGACCCAGTACTTC
>TRBV19|NA|TRBJ2-2|NA
CASSIRGLSTGELFF
TGTGCCAGTAGTATTCGGGGACTTTCGACCGGGGAGCTGTTTTTT